The clone carrying this T cell receptor (beta chain) has a handful of counts. The antigen is undetermined. TCRdb keeps only in-frame clones here, not all; method: immunoSEQ multiplex PCR. The profile shows 1,500 to 2,000 clones, approximately 39% of them singletons. CDR3 size: 15 residues. Trimming took 6 bases from V and 5 from J, leaving 19 bases between them. The data were taken from a study of T cells in localized non-small cell lung cancer. Notes on the study in general: Among the top 100 tumor clones, a median around 57 appeared in adjacent lung. Heterogeneity stays possible, as sequencing covered only one tumor region.

The sample here was normal lung tissue next to the tumor, taken before any cancer treatment. The TCR originated in a female donor over 55 with stage II squamous cell lung carcinoma. V and J are TRBV23-1 and TRBJ1-1; perhaps TRBD1 as D (6 bases). TRBV23-1 is reported as an ORF; its role is uncertain. Here the CDR3 reads CASSQESRGGTEAFF. DNA of the CDR3: TGCGCCAGCAGCCAAGAAAGCAGGGGTGGGACTGAAGCTTTCTTT.